These T cell receptor beta chains were read from a single sample in a study of T cells after yellow fever vaccination. A single record per CDR3 protein comes from TCRdb applying MiXCR to the 5' RACE reads. In the table there are 300,000 to 400,000 distinct CDR3 sequences, roughly 6.2% of which are singletons. The material was PBMCs, obtained 5 days after the yellow fever booster vaccination. The source of these receptors is a man aged 25-40 years who received the YFV17D yellow fever vaccine. Each CDR3 is given with its conserved first and last residue. A D gene is named only where the DNA matches it firmly. Clone size is shown for a subset of rows, as once, few, many or a class of expanded clone.

V gene,D gene,J gene,clone size,CDR3 DNA,CDR3 protein
TRBV20-1,NA,TRBJ2-5,many,TGCAGTGCTAGAGAAGATAAGAAAGAGACCCAGTACTTC,CSAREDKKETQYF
TRBV7-9,NA,TRBJ2-3,few,TGTGCCAGCAGCCCTCTTTCACTGCAGGCTCCGGGATTT,CASSPLSLQAPGF
TRBV19,TRBD1,TRBJ1-5,NA,TGTGCCAGTAGTATAACAGGGGGGGTGCAGCCCCAGCATTTT,CASSITGGVQPQHF
TRBV20-1,NA,TRBJ1-5,NA,TGCAGTGGCTACCACACGACGGGGCCAGATCAGCCCCAGCATTTT,CSGYHTTGPDQPQHF
TRBV4-3,NA,TRBJ2-5,many,TGCGCCAGCAGCCAAGATCCGGGGCGGAAGACCCAGTACTTC,CASSQDPGRKTQYF
TRBV5-6,TRBD1,TRBJ1-4,few,TGTGCCAGCAGCTTGCACCAAGGGGGCCCTAATGAAAAACTGTTTTTT,CASSLHQGGPNEKLFF
TRBV20-1,NA,TRBJ2-1,many,TGCAGTGCCATGGGCGCTTACAATGAGCAGTTCTTC,CSAMGAYNEQFF
TRBV6-2/TRBV6-3,TRBD2,TRBJ2-1,few,TGTGCCAGCAGCCCCCCGGGACTAGCGGGAGACAATGAGCAGTTCTTC,CASSPPGLAGDNEQFF
TRBV5-1,TRBD1,TRBJ2-1,NA,TGCGCCAGCAGCTTGAGACAGGGGGACAATGAGCAGTTCTTC,CASSLRQGDNEQFF
TRBV19,TRBD2,TRBJ2-3,many,TGTGCCAGCCGTCAGCGGGGGGGTCAGGATACGCAGTATTTT,CASRQRGGQDTQYF
TRBV12-3/TRBV12-4,TRBD2,TRBJ2-3,few,TGTGCCAGCAGTCGACTCCTAGCGGAAGATGGAGTAGTAAGCACAGATACGCAGTATTTT,CASSRLLAEDGVVSTDTQYF
TRBV10-2,TRBD1,TRBJ2-7,many,TGCGCCAGCAGTGGCTTGGGACAGACCTTCTACGAGCAGTACTTC,CASSGLGQTFYEQYF
TRBV20-1,NA,TRBJ2-2,many,TGCAGTGCTAGAGACTCGAATTACCGAAAAGGGGAGCTGTTTTTT,CSARDSNYRKGELFF
TRBV5-1,TRBD1,TRBJ1-5,few,TGCGCCAGCAGCTTGGGACCCGGACAGGACAATCAGCCCCAGCATTTT,CASSLGPGQDNQPQHF
TRBV5-4,TRBD2,TRBJ2-7,NA,TGTGCCAGCAGCTTGGAAGCGGGAGGTGAGCAGTACTTC,CASSLEAGGEQYF
TRBV20-1,TRBD2,TRBJ2-2,NA,TGCAGTGCTTCCGGGACTAGCGGGAGTTACACCGGGGAGCTGTTTTTT,CSASGTSGSYTGELFF
TRBV7-9,TRBD2,TRBJ2-1,few,TGTGCCAGCAGTCTTGGGACTAGCTATGAGCAGTTCTTC,CASSLGTSYEQFF
TRBV4-3,NA,TRBJ1-3,many,TGCGCCAGCAGCCAAGAGCCAGAGGGGACGGGAAACACCATATATTTT,CASSQEPEGTGNTIYF
TRBV20-1,NA,TRBJ1-2,few,TGCAGTGCTATAGTACAAGGGGGCTACACCTTC,CSAIVQGGYTF
TRBV7-2,NA,TRBJ2-7,NA,TGTGCCAGCAGCTTAGTCCGGAATGCTTTCTACGAGCAGTACTTC,CASSLVRNAFYEQYF
TRBV18,NA,TRBJ2-1,many,TGTGCCAGCTCCCTATTGGGGAGTTCCTACAATGAGCAGTTCTTC,CASSLLGSSYNEQFF
TRBV19,TRBD2,TRBJ2-3,NA,TGTGCCAGTAGTATAGCCGGCGGGAGGGGTACGCAGTATTTT,CASSIAGGRGTQYF
TRBV4-3,NA,TRBJ1-3,NA,TGCGCCAGCAGCCAATTCTCCTCTGGAAACACCATATATTTT,CASSQFSSGNTIYF
TRBV4-3,TRBD1,TRBJ2-1,few,TGCGCCAGCAGCCAAGATCTGACAGGGCTCTACAATGAGCAGTTCTTC,CASSQDLTGLYNEQFF
TRBV5-4,TRBD2,TRBJ2-7,NA,TGTGCCAGCAGCTTGGGGGGACTAGCGGGCCTCTACGAGCAGTACTTC,CASSLGGLAGLYEQYF